These 32 T cell receptor beta chains were all obtained from the same sample, sequenced in a study of blood T cells in healthy people across ages (dated by TCRdb to between 2014 and 2017). Library construction relied on 5' RACE. Sequencing relied on an Illumina HiSeq 2500. The second PCR ran for about 6 to 12 cycles and used a J-beta primer mix along with a sample-barcoded 5' primer. Using fastp at Q25 and MiXCR, TCRdb reprocessed the public reads and kept productive beta chains. Identical CDR3 proteins give one entry, which carries the most common genes and DNA. This sample holds some 1.7 million distinct CDR3 sequences; roughly 27% were observed only once. The ten largest make up 7% to 9% of the sample. Source material: blood. Source of these receptors: a woman in her twenties or thirties in good health.

The gene calls are TRBV2 and TRBJ2-1; D is perhaps TRBD2 (5 bases). Germline V gives CDR1 SNHLY, CDR2 FYNNEI. This CDR3 comprises 15 residues. Trimming left V 9 bases short and J 3 bases short, with 18 bases between. The CDR3 reads CASSGWTESYNEQFF. The CDR3 nucleotides read TGTGCCAGTTCGGGGTGGACGGAGAGCTACAATGAGCAGTTCTTC.

This clonotype was seen more than once but under ten times. J is TRBJ2-5 and V is TRBV7-2, with 11 nucleotides matching TRBD1. The CDR3 length is 15 residues. Trimming took 3 bases from V and 11 from J; bases not matched to a gene: 11. Germline-derived CDR1 and CDR2 are SGHTA and FQGNSA. CDR3 region: CASSFGTGGYNEQYF. The CDR3 region has the DNA TGTGCCAGCAGCTTCGGGACAGGGGGTTACAATGAGCAGTACTTC.

The chain combines TRBV20-1 with TRBJ1-2, with a weak D call TRBD1 (5 bases). V was cut by 5 bases and J by 0 bases, with 10 bases left in between. This CDR3 is built from 13 residues. CDR1 is DFQATT and CDR2 is SNEGSKA in the germline V gene (reference sequence). CDR3 in amino acids: CSAPTVANYGYTF. The CDR3 DNA reads as TGCAGTGCTCCGACAGTCGCTAACTATGGCTACACCTTC.

This clonotype was found a few times. The chain couples TRBV29-1 to TRBJ2-5; 14 bases match TRBD2. The CDR3 consists of 14 residues. Per the germline V gene, CDR1 is SQVTM and CDR2 is ANQGSEA. The J segment lost 4 bases and the V segment lost 7 bases, leaving 5 bases of the junction unmatched. The CDR3 DNA reads TGCAGCGATATTGGACTAGCGGGGGGAGAGACCCAGTACTTC. Translating it yields CSDIGLAGGETQYF.

This clonotype was found a few times. A read error may account for a junction end that differs from germline. The CDR3 spells CASGPTYSYEQYF. The DNA for the CDR3 is TGTGCCAGCGGGCCGACCTATTCCTACGAACAGTACTTC. The V and J genes are TRBV25-1 and TRBJ2-7; D is unresolved. Per germline, CDR1 MGHDK and CDR2 SYGVNS. The CDR3 loop spans 13 amino acids.

The chain carries TRBV18 and TRBJ2-2; 9 bases map to TRBD1. J was trimmed by 3 bases and V by 6 bases; bases with no gene match: 8. This CDR3 spans 16 amino acids. CDR1 and CDR2 from the germline V gene are KGHSH and LQKENI. The CDR3 protein is CASSAGTGWYTGELFF. The CDR3 DNA follows: TGTGCCAGCTCCGCCGGGACAGGGTGGTACACCGGGGAGCTGTTTTTT.

The genes are TRBV19 and TRBJ1-5, with D perhaps TRBD1 (5 bases). V was clipped by 5 bases and J by 3 bases, with 14 bases between them. The CDR3 spans 15 residues. The V gene's germline CDR1 is LNHDA and CDR2 SQIVND (reference sequence). DNA of the CDR3: TGTGCCAGTAGTGCTCTTGACAGCTACAATCAGCCCCAGCATTTT. This codes for CASSALDSYNQPQHF.

The table lists this clonotype with a few counts. The chain couples TRBV5-1 to TRBJ1-2; D unclear. The germline CDR1 and CDR2 sequences are SGHRS and YFSETQ. The CDR3 runs 15 residues. With 5 bases removed from V and 7 bases from J, the gap between germline ends came to 21 bases. The CDR3, as DNA: TGCGCCAGCAGGAAACCGGGTTCCCAAGGCGGTGGCTACACCTTC. Residues: CASRKPGSQGGGYTF.

The chain joins TRBV3-1 to TRBJ2-1, with 7 bases that match TRBD2. This CDR3 comprises 17 residues. After removal of 2 bases from V and 1 base from J, the junction contained 8 bases not matched to a gene. Germline CDR1 LGHDT, CDR2 YNNKEL (reference sequence). The CDR3 reads CASSQLGGRGSYNEQFF. The CDR3 DNA sequence: TGTGCCAGCAGCCAATTAGGCGGGAGAGGATCCTACAATGAGCAGTTCTTC.

Points on this clonotype: This may stem from a read error, because a much larger clone lies one nucleotide away. J is TRBJ2-1 and V is TRBV12-3 or TRBV12-4; TRBD1 matches at 11 bases. Trimming took 9 bases from V and 15 from J; bases not matched to a gene: 19. CDR3 length: 15 amino acids. The CDR3 DNA follows: TGTGCCAGTAACTTGGAGGACAGGGGGCTTAGTTTACTGTTCTTC. It translates to CASNLEDRGLSLLFF.

Many counts were recorded for this clonotype. The gene calls are TRBV12-3 or TRBV12-4 and TRBJ2-7; no clear D gene. This CDR3 has 13 residues. V lost 6 bases and J lost 2, with 11 bases in between. The CDR3 nucleotides are TGTGCCAGCAGCCGTACTATGCCCTACGAGCAGTACTTC. Its translation: CASSRTMPYEQYF.

V usage is TRBV18 and J usage is TRBJ1-1; the D gene is possibly TRBD1 (5 bases). V shed 4 bases and J shed 5 bases, with 17 bases lying between them. Germline CDR1 and CDR2: KGHSH and LQKENI. The CDR3 has 15 amino acids. CDR3 amino acids: CASSLGRGKRTEAFF. For the CDR3, the DNA is TGTGCCAGCTCACTCGGGCGGGGGAAAAGAACTGAAGCTTTCTTT.

The table lists this clonotype with a few counts. J is TRBJ2-1 and V is TRBV2; TRBD2 matches 9 bases. In germline, CDR1 is SNHLY, CDR2 FYNNEI. The CDR3 length is 18 residues. The V gene end was trimmed by 4 bases and the J gene end by 0 bases; junction bases not matched to a gene: 10. The CDR3 sequence: CASSGWTSDHASYNEQFF. The CDR3 bases are TGTGCCAGCAGTGGATGGACTAGCGATCATGCCTCCTACAATGAGCAGTTCTTC. The full variable domain, its missing parts supplied by reference TRBV2 and TRBJ2-1, is EPEVTQTPSHQVTQMGQEVILRCVPISNHLYFYWYRQILGQKVEFLVSFYNNEISEKSEIFDDQFSVERPDGSNFTLKIRSTKLEDSAMYFCASSGWTSDHASYNEQFFGPGTRLTVL.

The CDR3 loop reads CASSTGTIPNTEAFF. CDR3 nucleotide sequence: TGTGCCAGTAGTACCGGGACAATACCGAACACTGAAGCTTTCTTT. The rearrangement uses TRBV19 and TRBJ1-1, with D possibly being TRBD1 (6 bases). Germline V gene lookup returns CDR1 LNHDA and CDR2 SQIVND (reference sequence). This CDR3 comprises 15 residues. V lost 4 bases and J 1 base, leaving 13 bases between the germline ends.

This clonotype was detected many times. This chain joins TRBV5-1 and TRBJ2-7; 10 nucleotides match TRBD1. The length of the CDR3 is 15 residues. CDR1 is SGHRS and CDR2 is YFSETQ in the germline V gene. With V trimmed by 4 bases and J by 3 bases, 7 bases remained unmatched. CDR3 nucleotides: TGCGCCAGCAGCGCGGGACAGGGGCCGTTCTACGAGCAGTACTTC. Its protein is CASSAGQGPFYEQYF. The variable domain in full, with the rest retrieved from reference TRBV5-1 and TRBJ2-7, is KAGVTQTPRYLIKTRGQQVTLSCSPISGHRSVSWYQQTPGQGLQFLFEYFSETQRNKGNFPGRFSGRQFSNSRSEMNVSTLELGDSALYLCASSAGQGPFYEQYFGPGTRLTVT.

V and J are TRBV6-1 and TRBJ2-4, with D maybe TRBD2 (5 bases). The DNA end is a closer match to TRBJ2-7, so the J assignment may be wrong. The CDR3 is 17 amino acids. Germline assignment: CDR1 MNHNS and CDR2 SASEGT. CDR3: CASSEQSWRRYQDEQYF. DNA of the CDR3: TGTGCCAGCAGTGAGCAATCCTGGAGGAGGTATCAGGACGAGCAGTACTTC.

This clonotype was detected ten times or more. The gene calls are TRBV28 and TRBJ2-4, with a weak D call TRBD2 (5 bases). The CDR3 is 16 residues long. Germline V CDR1 and CDR2: MDHEN, SYDVKM. V shed 6 bases and J shed 5 bases, with 20 bases lying between them. The CDR3 DNA follows: TGTGCCAGCAGCTCCCCTGGGGTGAGGAGGCAAAACATTCAGTACTTC. It specifies CASSSPGVRRQNIQYF.

This chain links TRBV20-1 with TRBJ2-1; TRBD1 matches at 9 bases. The germline CDR1 and CDR2 sequences are DFQATT and SNEGSKA (reference sequence). The CDR3 spans 16 residues. With V trimmed by 1 base and J by 0 bases, 4 bases remained unmatched. The CDR3 protein is CSARVPTGGSYNEQFF. The CDR3 DNA sequence: TGCAGTGCTAGAGTCCCGACAGGGGGCTCCTACAATGAGCAGTTCTTC.

This chain links TRBV7-2 with TRBJ2-5; TRBD2 matches 13 bases. Germline V gives CDR1 SGHTA, CDR2 FQGNSA. V lost 6 bases and J lost 11; bases outside the gene matches: 21. The CDR3 runs to 18 residues. CDR3 sequence (DNA): TGTGCCAGCAGTGATCCCCGACTAGCGGGGGGCCTCCTTGAGGAGCAGTACTTC. The encoded protein is CASSDPRLAGGLLEEQYF.

The chain combines TRBV6-1 with TRBJ2-1; tentatively, D is TRBD1 or TRBD2 (6 bases each). This CDR3 has 15 amino acids. Per the germline V gene, CDR1 is MNHNS and CDR2 is SASEGT. V lost 8 bases and J lost 8, with 22 bases in between. The CDR3 region is CASFGGGLYYDEQFF. CDR3 nucleotides: TGTGCCAGCTTTGGAGGGGGGCTGTACTATGATGAGCAGTTCTTC.

The table lists this clonotype with a few counts. CDR3 region: CALANPSTDTQYF. Written as DNA, the CDR3 is TGTGCCTTGGCAAACCCCAGCACAGATACGCAGTATTTT. The chain joins TRBV7-2 to TRBJ2-3; D not resolved. Trimming took off 11 bases at V and 0 bases at J, with 12 bases between the two ends. The CDR3 is 13 residues long. Per the germline V gene, CDR1 is SGHTA and CDR2 is FQGNSA.

This chain links TRBV25-1 with TRBJ2-4, with D unclear. Germline loops: CDR1 MGHDK, CDR2 SYGVNS. The CDR3 spans 13 residues. Trimming removed 0 bases at V and 3 bases at J, with 3 bases between. CDR3 DNA: TGTGCCAGCAGTGAATACAGCAAAAACATTCAGTACTTC. The encoded protein is CASSEYSKNIQYF.

The CDR3 DNA sequence: TGTGCCAGCAAGAAGGACAGGGTCGTTAATGAAAAACTGTTTTTT. Its translation is CASKKDRVVNEKLFF. The V gene is TRBV12-3 or TRBV12-4, the J gene TRBJ1-4, with 8 bases aligning to TRBD1. The V and J ends lost 7 bases and 4 bases, in that order; junction bases with no gene match: 8. The CDR3 covers 15 residues.

Worth noting for this clonotype: A read error may explain this, as a much larger clone is one base away. The chain has TRBV5-1 and TRBJ2-1; possibly TRBD2 for D (7 bases). The J call may be in error: the DNA end matches TRBJ2-7 better. This CDR3 is built from 16 residues. CDR1 SGHRS and CDR2 YFSETQ come from the germline V gene. The CDR3 protein is CASSPGRGNLNNEQYF. DNA for the CDR3: TGCGCCAGCAGCCCAGGGAGGGGGAATTTAAACAATGAGCAGTACTTC.

The chain employs TRBV10-3 and TRBJ2-4; weak D call: TRBD1 (6 bases). Gene TRBJ2-7 matches the end of the DNA better, so the J call may be wrong. The germline CDR1 and CDR2 sequences are ENHRY and SYGVKD. This CDR3 region has 12 residues. The CDR3 DNA follows: TGTGCCATCAGTGAACGGACAGCCGAGCAGTACTTC. It specifies CAISERTAEQYF.

This clonotype has only a few counts. Germline and junction disagree at one end, which may indicate a read error. V and J are TRBV12-3 or TRBV12-4 and TRBJ2-7; tentatively, D is TRBD1 (5 bases). The CDR3 is made up of 11 amino acids. The CDR3 spells CASSFLTERYF. The CDR3 coding sequence is TGTGCCAGCAGTTTTTTGACAGAGCGGTACTTC.

This clonotype has ten or more counts. V and J are TRBV20-1 and TRBJ2-3; tentative D call: TRBD2 (6 bases). Trimming removed 1 base at V and 2 bases at J, with 16 bases between. This CDR3 is 16 amino acids long. Germline CDR1 DFQATT, CDR2 SNEGSKA (reference sequence). The CDR3 region is CSARAKGLSFTDTQYF. CDR3 coding DNA: TGCAGTGCTAGAGCAAAGGGACTGTCCTTCACAGATACGCAGTATTTT.

The chain recombines TRBV7-2 with TRBJ2-6; D is undetermined. The CDR3 spans 14 residues. Germline CDR1 and CDR2: SGHTA and FQGNSA. V was shortened by 5 bases and J by 4 bases, with 9 bases between the two germline ends. This CDR3 reads CASSPQPGANVLTF. Here the CDR3 DNA reads TGTGCCAGCAGCCCGCAGCCCGGGGCCAACGTCCTGACTTTC.

This clonotype has a handful of counts. The chain recombines TRBV20-1 with TRBJ2-7; D tentatively fits TRBD1 or TRBD2 (5 bases each). The germline gives CDR1 DFQATT, CDR2 SNEGSKA (reference sequence). V gave up 3 bases and J gave up 1 base, with 13 bases separating them. This CDR3 spans 14 amino acids. The DNA of the CDR3 is TGCAGTGCTAGCAGTGGGGGACCGTCCTACGAGCAGTACTTC. Its protein is CSASSGGPSYEQYF.

This clonotype was picked up a small number of times. The rearrangement joins TRBV12-3 or TRBV12-4 to TRBJ2-1; D is ambiguous. V dropped 4 bases and J dropped 0 bases, with 7 bases sitting between them. This CDR3 is built from 14 residues. Here the CDR3 DNA reads TGTGCCAGCAGTTCGGATCTCTCCTACAATGAGCAGTTCTTC. It encodes CASSSDLSYNEQFF.

This clonotype has a handful of counts. One junction end disagrees with the germline gene, perhaps due to a read error. The chain has TRBV5-5 and TRBJ2-1; 9 bases map to TRBD1. In germline, CDR1 is SGHKS, CDR2 YYEKEE (reference sequence). The CDR3 spans 14 residues. CDR3 DNA sequence: TGTACCAGCAGCACAGGGGGCGGGAGCACTAAGCAGTTCTTC. This translates into CTSSTGGGSTKQFF.

For the CDR3, the DNA is TGCGCCAGCAGCTTGCGGTCAGGGCCCAACTATGGCTACACCTTC. Translation: CASSLRSGPNYGYTF. V usage is TRBV5-1 and J usage is TRBJ1-2, with D tentatively TRBD1 (5 bases). This CDR3 has 15 amino acids. Per the germline V gene, CDR1 is SGHRS and CDR2 is YFSETQ. The V and J ends lost 1 base and 2 bases respectively, with 12 bases between them.